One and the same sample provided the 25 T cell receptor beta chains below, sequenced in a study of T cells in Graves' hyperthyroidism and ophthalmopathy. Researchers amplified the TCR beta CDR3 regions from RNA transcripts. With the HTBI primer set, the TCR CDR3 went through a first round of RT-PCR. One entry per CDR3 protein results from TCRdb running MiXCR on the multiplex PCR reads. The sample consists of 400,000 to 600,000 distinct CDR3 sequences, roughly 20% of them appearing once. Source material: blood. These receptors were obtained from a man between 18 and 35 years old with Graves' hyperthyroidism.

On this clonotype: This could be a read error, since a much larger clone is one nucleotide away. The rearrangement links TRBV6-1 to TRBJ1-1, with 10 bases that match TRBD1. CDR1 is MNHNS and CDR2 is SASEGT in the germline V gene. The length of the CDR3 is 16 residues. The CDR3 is CASNMGQGMMNTEACF. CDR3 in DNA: TGTGCCAGCAATATGGGACAGGGGATGATGAACACTGAAGCTTGCTTT.

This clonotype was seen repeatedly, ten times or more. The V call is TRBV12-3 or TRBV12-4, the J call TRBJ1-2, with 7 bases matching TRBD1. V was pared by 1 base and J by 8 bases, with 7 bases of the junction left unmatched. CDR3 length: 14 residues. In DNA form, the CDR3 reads TGTGCCAGCAGTTTAGGACAGGGTTCTGTCGGCTACACCTTC. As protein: CASSLGQGSVGYTF.

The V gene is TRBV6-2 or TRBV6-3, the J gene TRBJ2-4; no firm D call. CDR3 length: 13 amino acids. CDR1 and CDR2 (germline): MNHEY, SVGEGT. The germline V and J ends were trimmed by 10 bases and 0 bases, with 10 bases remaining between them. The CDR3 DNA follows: TGTGCCATCAAGACGGTAGCCAAAAACATTCAGTACTTC. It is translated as CAIKTVAKNIQYF.

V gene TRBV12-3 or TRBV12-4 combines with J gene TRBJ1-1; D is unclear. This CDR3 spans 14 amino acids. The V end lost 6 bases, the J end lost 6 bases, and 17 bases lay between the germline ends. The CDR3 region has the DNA TGTGCCAGCAGCCGAACTTGGGCAGGAGCTGAAGCTTTCTTT. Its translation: CASSRTWAGAEAFF.

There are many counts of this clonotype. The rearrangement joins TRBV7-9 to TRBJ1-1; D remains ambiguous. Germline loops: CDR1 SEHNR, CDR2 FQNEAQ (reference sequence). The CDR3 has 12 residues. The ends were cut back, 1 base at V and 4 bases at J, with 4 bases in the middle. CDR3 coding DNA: TGTGCCAGCAGCTTAGTATCCACTGAAGCTTTCTTT. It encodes CASSLVSTEAFF.

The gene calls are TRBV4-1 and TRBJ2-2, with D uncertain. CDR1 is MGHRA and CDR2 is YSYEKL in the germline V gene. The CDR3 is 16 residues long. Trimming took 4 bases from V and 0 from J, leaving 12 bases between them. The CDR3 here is CASSRSEAANTGELFF. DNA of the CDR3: TGCGCCAGCAGCCGTTCCGAGGCCGCGAACACCGGGGAGCTGTTTTTT.

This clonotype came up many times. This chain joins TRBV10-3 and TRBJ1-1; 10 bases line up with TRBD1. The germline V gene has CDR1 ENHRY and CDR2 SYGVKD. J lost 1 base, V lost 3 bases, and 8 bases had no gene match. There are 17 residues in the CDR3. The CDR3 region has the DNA TGTGCCATCAGTGACCCAGACAGGGGGCGGGGGAACACTGAAGCTTTCTTT. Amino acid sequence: CAISDPDRGRGNTEAFF.

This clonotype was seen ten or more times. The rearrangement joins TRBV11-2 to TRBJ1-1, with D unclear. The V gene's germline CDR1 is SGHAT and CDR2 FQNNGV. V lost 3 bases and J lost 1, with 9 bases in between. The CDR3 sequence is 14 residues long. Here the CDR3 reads CASSFTVANTEAFF. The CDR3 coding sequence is TGTGCCAGCAGCTTTACCGTCGCGAACACTGAAGCTTTCTTT.

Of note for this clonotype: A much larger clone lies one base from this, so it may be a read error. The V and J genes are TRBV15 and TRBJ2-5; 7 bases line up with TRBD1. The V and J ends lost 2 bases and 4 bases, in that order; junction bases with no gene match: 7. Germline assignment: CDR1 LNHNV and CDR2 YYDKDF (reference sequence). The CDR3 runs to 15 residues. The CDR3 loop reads CATSRINRGGETQYF. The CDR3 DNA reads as TGTGCCACCAGCAGAATAAACAGGGGCGGAGAGACCCAGTACTTC.

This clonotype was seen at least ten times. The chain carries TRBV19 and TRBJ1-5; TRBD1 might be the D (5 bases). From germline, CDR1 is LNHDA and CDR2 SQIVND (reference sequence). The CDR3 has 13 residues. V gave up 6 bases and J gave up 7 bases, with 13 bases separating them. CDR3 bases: TGTGCCAGTAGGGTACAAGACAGCCAGCCCCAGCATTTT. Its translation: CASRVQDSQPQHF.

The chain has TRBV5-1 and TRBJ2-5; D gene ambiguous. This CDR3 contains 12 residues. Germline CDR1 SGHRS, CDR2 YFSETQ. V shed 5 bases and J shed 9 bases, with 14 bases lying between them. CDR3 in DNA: TGCGCCAGCAGGGCCTATTTCTTCCCCCAGTACTTC. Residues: CASRAYFFPQYF. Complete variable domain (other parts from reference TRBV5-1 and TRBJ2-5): KAGVTQTPRYLIKTRGQQVTLSCSPISGHRSVSWYQQTPGQGLQFLFEYFSETQRNKGNFPGRFSGRQFSNSRSEMNVSTLELGDSALYLCASRAYFFPQYFGPGTRLLVL.

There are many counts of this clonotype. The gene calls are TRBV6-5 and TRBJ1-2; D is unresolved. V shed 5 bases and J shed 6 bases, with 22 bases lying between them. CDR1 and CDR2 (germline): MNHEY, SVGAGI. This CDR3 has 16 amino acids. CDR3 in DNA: TGTGCCAGCAGTCAATCAGTACCGGGATTCCCACATGGCTACACCTTC. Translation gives CASSQSVPGFPHGYTF.

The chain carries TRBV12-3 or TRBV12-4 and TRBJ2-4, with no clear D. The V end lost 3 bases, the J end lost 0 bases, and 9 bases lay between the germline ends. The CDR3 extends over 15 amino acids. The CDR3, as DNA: TGTGCCAGCAGTTTCGGAACTGTAGCCAAAAACATTCAGTACTTC. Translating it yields CASSFGTVAKNIQYF.

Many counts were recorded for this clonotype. The CDR3 DNA follows: TGTGCCAGCAGCCAAAGAGGAGGCGGGGGGCAGTACTTC. This translates into CASSQRGGGGQYF. V gene TRBV11-2 combines with J gene TRBJ2-7, with TRBD2 matching over 7 bases. Trimming at V came to 5 bases and at J to 9 bases, leaving 10 bases not matched to a gene. There are 13 residues in the CDR3. CDR1 is SGHAT and CDR2 is FQNNGV in the germline V gene.

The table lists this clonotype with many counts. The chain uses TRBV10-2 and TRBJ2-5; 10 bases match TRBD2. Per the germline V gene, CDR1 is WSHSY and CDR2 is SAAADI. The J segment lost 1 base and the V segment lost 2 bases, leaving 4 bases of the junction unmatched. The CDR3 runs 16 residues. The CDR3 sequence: CASSEGIAGGQETQYF. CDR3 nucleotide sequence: TGCGCCAGCAGTGAGGGTATAGCGGGGGGCCAAGAGACCCAGTACTTC.

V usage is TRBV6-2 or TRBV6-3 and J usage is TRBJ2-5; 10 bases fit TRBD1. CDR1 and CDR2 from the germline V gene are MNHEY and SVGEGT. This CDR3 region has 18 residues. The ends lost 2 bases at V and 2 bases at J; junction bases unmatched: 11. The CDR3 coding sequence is TGTGCCAGCAGTTACGGCCCGGGGACAGGGGCTTTTCAAGAGACCCAGTACTTC. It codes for CASSYGPGTGAFQETQYF.

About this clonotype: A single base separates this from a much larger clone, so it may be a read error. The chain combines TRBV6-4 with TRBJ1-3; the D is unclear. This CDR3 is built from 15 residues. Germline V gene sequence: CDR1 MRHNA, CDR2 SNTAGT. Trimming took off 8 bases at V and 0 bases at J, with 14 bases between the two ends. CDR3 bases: TGTGCCAGCCGCGAGCAGCTAACCTCTGGAAACACCATATATTTT. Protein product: CASREQLTSGNTIYF.

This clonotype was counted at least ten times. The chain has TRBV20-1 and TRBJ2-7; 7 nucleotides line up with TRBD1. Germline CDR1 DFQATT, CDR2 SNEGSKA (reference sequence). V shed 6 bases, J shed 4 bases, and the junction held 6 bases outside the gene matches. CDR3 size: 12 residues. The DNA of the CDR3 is TGCAGTGCAACAGGGGCCCTTTACGAGCAGTACTTC. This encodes CSATGALYEQYF.

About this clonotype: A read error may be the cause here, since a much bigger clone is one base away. The CDR3 is CASWLGGGGTTEAFF. CDR3 DNA: TGCGCCAGCTGGTTGGGTGGGGGGGGAACCACTGAAGCTTTCTTT. J is TRBJ1-1 and V is TRBV10-2, with D perhaps TRBD1 (5 bases). CDR1 and CDR2 (germline): WSHSY, SAAADI. V was clipped by 8 bases and J by 4 bases, with 20 bases between them. This CDR3 region has 15 residues.

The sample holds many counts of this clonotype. CDR3 residues: CASSLRAPTGNQPQHF. CDR3 sequence (DNA): TGTGCCAGCAGTTTAAGGGCCCCGACGGGCAATCAGCCCCAGCATTTT. The rearrangement links TRBV28 to TRBJ1-5; D is ambiguous. V lost 2 bases, J lost 2 bases, and 13 bases lay in between. CDR3 length: 16 residues. Germline V gene lookup returns CDR1 MDHEN and CDR2 SYDVKM.

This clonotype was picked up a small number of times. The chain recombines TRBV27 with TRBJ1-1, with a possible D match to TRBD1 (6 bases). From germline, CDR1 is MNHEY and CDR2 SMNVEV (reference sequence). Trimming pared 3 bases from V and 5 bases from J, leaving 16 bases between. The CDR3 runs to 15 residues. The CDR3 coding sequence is TGTGCCAGCAGTTTTGCTACAGGGAGGCCAACTGAAGCTTTCTTT. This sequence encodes CASSFATGRPTEAFF.

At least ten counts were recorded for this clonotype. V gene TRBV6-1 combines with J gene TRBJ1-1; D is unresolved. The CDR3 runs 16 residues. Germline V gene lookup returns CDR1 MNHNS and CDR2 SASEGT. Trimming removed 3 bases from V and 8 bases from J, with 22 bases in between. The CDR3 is CASSEYKGYLPDEAFF. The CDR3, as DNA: TGTGCCAGCAGTGAGTATAAAGGGTATCTCCCGGACGAAGCTTTCTTT.

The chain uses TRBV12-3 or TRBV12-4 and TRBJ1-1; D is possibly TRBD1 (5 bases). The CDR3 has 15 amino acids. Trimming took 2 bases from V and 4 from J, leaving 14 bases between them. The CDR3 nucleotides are TGTGCCAGCAGTTTAATGGGACGGCGAAGCACTGAAGCTTTCTTT. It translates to CASSLMGRRSTEAFF.

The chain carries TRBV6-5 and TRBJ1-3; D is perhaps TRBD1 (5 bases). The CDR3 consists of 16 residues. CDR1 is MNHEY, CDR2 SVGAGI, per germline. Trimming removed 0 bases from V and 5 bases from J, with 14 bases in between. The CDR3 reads CASSYSSQGRRNTIYF. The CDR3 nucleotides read TGTGCCAGCAGTTACTCGAGTCAGGGTAGGCGAAACACCATATATTTT.

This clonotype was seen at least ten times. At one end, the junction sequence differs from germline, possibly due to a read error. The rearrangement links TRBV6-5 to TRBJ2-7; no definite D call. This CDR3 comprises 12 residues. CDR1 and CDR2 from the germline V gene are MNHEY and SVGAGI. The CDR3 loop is CASSYSGYEQCF. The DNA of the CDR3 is TGTGCCAGCAGTTACTCCGGGTACGAGCAGTGCTTC.